The entry below describes one T cell receptor (beta chain). Its antigen is not identified. V lost 4 bases and J 5 bases, leaving 9 bases between the germline ends. CDR1 and CDR2 (germline): LGHDT, YNNKEL (reference sequence). This CDR3 has 13 amino acids. The data were taken from a study of T cell responses to AZD1222 COVID-19 vaccine. The method was immunoSEQ multiplex PCR; TCRdb's version includes in-frame clones alone and lacks a portion of them. The data show 55,000 to 70,000 clones, approximately 91% seen once. Study results and caveats: Mostly white British, mostly female donors; authors suggested clonal diversity may be underestimated.

The source is an adult in good health. The specimen comprised peripheral blood, sampled on day 0 of AZD1222 vaccination. This rearrangement joins TRBV3-1 (or the pseudogene TRBV3-2) to TRBJ1-3; D is unclear. The CDR3 spells CASSPLGRNTIYF. The CDR3 nucleotides are TGTGCCAGCAGCCCTCTGGGTCGAAACACCATATATTTT.